This T cell receptor (beta chain) was recovered during a study of blood T cell repertoires in COVID-19 (dated by TCRdb to the early 2020s). Looking at the study overall: Collaborator samples came from the United States, Italy and Spain and covered acute and convalescent phases of COVID-19. The repertoires were released in a freely available public database meant as a resource for research on the immune response to SARS-CoV-2. Samples were obtained from the ongoing ImmuneRACE study (first 160 participants) and from 1,254 subjects provided by 6 global collaborators. The sample metadata nearly always contained a de-identified subject ID, COVID-19 status, age in years and sex. Where available, HLA class I and class II types were taken from metadata supplied by the sample provider and were not determined by assay-based typing. The prospective study material was composed of cDNA or gDNA derived from T cells, B-cell-depleted T cells, or PBMCs. Deeply sampled blood TCRbeta repertoires from subjects exposed to, actively infected with, or recovered from COVID-19 were included in the dataset.

TCRbeta CDR3 regions were amplified from genomic DNA by means of the immunoSEQ Assay, a bias-controlled multiplex PCR. Under the source paper's analysis protocol: The number of nucleated cells in each sample was estimated from the amplification of reference gene primers within the assay. To quantify the absolute abundance of each unique TCRbeta CDR3 rearrangement, sequence reads were collapsed and filtered. For each sample, productive Simpson clonality was calculated as the square root of Simpson's diversity index over productive rearrangements. The immuneACCESS repertoire file appears here via TCRdb, limited to in-frame rearrangements. These files lack a portion of the clones; in checked studies, under half of the deficit traces to unresolved V genes, and the cause of the others is not known. V, J and clone size were drawn from that table, and D and trimming were deduced from the DNA. The sample records over 250,000 clones, roughly 80% of which are singletons. Clones ranked in the top ten supply roughly 1.5% of the sample.

One collaborating source in Seattle enrolled patients while the patients were actively infected and followed the patients over time throughout the course of disease. Each collaborating institution followed its own protocols to collect whole blood in K2EDTA tubes. For TCRbeta analysis, collaborator samples were shipped as frozen whole blood, as isolated PBMCs, or as DNA extracted from either sample type. In this sample, this clone turned up once. Its antigen remains unidentified. Per-base quality was not reported, and no clone a single base away is much larger than it. Summary of the overall study and its limitations: The amount of clinical and demographic metadata varied by source and participant and was provided uncurated.

Reading the germline V gene (reference sequence) gives CDR1 SGHNT and CDR2 YYREEE. The CDR3, from cysteine to phenylalanine, totals 16 residues. Only the CDR3 DNA is retained, 48 bases long and in frame from the first base. Trimming accounts for 3 bases at V and 5 bases at J, while the number of junction bases matched to no gene is 6. The TCR was taken from a human donor with COVID-19, enrolled during active disease. The donor label of this sample is uncertain. The sequenced material came from peripheral blood. The chain links TRBV5-4 with TRBJ2-3; 13 central nucleotides agree with TRBD2. The CDR3 region reads CASSSGLAGVEDTQYF. In nucleotide form, the sequence is TGTGCCAGCAGCTCTGGACTAGCGGGAGTGGAAGATACGCAGTATTTT.